This T cell receptor (beta chain) originates from a study of blood T cell repertoires in COVID-19. The assay was immunoSEQ multiplex PCR, and TCRdb's table has in-frame clones only and misses some. The data show 25,000 to 30,000 clones, with roughly 70% seen just once and approximately 21% held by the top ten. This TCR derives from a boy younger than 10 with active or convalescent COVID-19. Sequences were obtained from peripheral blood.

This CDR3 reads CSLLASDTQYF. CDR3 coding DNA: TGCAGCCTCCTGGCCTCCGATACGCAGTATTTT. The chain is built from TRBV29-1 and TRBJ2-3; D is uncertain. This CDR3 contains 11 residues. The ends were cut back, 8 bases at V and 6 bases at J, with 12 bases in the middle. Germline CDR1 is SQVTM and CDR2 is ANQGSEA.